This TCR beta chain was identified in a study of blood T cells in healthy people across ages. Study results and limitations: Donor CMV infection status was unknown, possibly confounding age-related changes in expanded clonotypes. Higher diversity and more naive CD4+ cells were features of long-lived donors, compared to aged donors. Unsorted PBMCs blocked a conclusive comparison of naive and antigen-experienced cells.

Healthy Russian Caucasian donors spanned ages about 6 to 95 years. Primers used in a second PCR of roughly 6 to 11 cycles were a sample-barcoded 5' primer and a J-beta primer mix. TCRdb processed the 5' RACE reads anew with MiXCR; each CDR3 protein has one entry. The sample lists hundreds of thousands of distinct CDR3 sequences; about 30% were seen once. Comment on this clonotype: Its antigen remains unknown.

Germline assignment: CDR1 SGHTA and CDR2 FQGNSA. This CDR3 has 14 residues. V was pared by 5 bases and J by 4 bases, with 5 bases of the junction left unmatched. The rearrangement links TRBV7-2 to TRBJ1-2, with 9 nucleotides matching TRBD1. Input material: blood. The TCR sequence derives from a woman aged 80 or over in good health. CDR3 loop: CASSRTGVIYGYTF. In DNA, the CDR3 is TGTGCCAGCAGCAGGACAGGGGTCATCTATGGCTACACCTTC. The entire variable domain, with the rest obtained from reference TRBV7-2 and TRBJ1-2, is as follows: GAGVSQSPSNKVTEKGKDVELRCDPISGHTALYWYRQSLGQGLEFLIYFQGNSAPDKSGLPSDRFSAERTGGSVSTLTIQRTQQEDSAVYLCASSRTGVIYGYTFGSGTRLTVV.